This paragraph covers one TCR beta chain sequence. The data are from a study of T cells in localized non-small cell lung cancer. Only in-frame clones appear in the TCRdb table, and some are missing; sequencing was by immunoSEQ multiplex PCR. The table has thousands of clones, less than 60% seen once. Germline CDR1 reads SGHTA; CDR2 reads FQGNSA. Trimming left V 4 bases short and J 3 bases short, with 12 bases between. CDR3 size: 15 residues. The rearrangement joins TRBV7-2 to TRBJ2-2; a weak D match, TRBD1 (6 bases). Sequencing was performed on lymph node tissue, taken before any cancer treatment. This receptor was identified in a male donor at least 60 years old with stage I squamous cell lung carcinoma. The CDR3: CASSSTGPYTGELFF. The CDR3 DNA follows: TGTGCCAGCAGCTCGACAGGCCCTTACACCGGGGAGCTGTTTTTT.